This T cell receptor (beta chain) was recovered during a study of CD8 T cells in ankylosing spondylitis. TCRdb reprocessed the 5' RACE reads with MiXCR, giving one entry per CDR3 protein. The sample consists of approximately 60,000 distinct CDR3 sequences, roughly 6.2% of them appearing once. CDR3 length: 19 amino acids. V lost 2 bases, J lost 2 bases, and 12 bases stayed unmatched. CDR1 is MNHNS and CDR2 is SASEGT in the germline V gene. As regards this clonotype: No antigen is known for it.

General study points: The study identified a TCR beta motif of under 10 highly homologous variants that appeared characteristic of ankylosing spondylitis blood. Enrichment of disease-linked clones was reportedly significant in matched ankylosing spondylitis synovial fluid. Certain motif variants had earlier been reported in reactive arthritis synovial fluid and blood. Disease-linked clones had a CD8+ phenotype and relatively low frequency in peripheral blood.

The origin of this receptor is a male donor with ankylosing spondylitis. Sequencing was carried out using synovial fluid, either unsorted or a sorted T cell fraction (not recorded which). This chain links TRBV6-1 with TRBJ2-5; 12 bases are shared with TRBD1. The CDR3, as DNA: TGTGCCAGCAGTGAATGGGGGACAGGGGGCCGCCCGGAGCAAGAGACCCAGTACTTC. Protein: CASSEWGTGGRPEQETQYF.